One T cell receptor beta chain is described in this entry. Its target antigen remains unknown. One base away there is no much larger clone; base qualities are not given. This entry is derived from a study of blood T cell repertoires in COVID-19 (dated by TCRdb to 2020 to 2022). Study-level background: The collaborator samples originated in the United States, Italy and Spain and spanned the acute and convalescent phases of COVID-19. The material from the prospective study consisted of cDNA or gDNA derived from T cells, B-cell-depleted T cells, or PBMCs. Deeply sampled blood TCRbeta repertoires from subjects exposed to, actively infected with, or recovered from COVID-19 were included in the dataset. The repertoires were released in a freely available public database intended as a resource for research on the immune response to SARS-CoV-2. Samples came from the ongoing ImmuneRACE study (first 160 participants) plus 1,254 subjects from 6 global collaborators. Nearly every sample came with metadata listing a de-identified subject ID, COVID-19 status, age in years and sex. Where available, HLA class I and class II types were taken from metadata supplied by the sample provider and were not determined by assay-based typing.

The immunoSEQ Assay, a bias-controlled multiplex PCR, was used to amplify TCRbeta CDR3 regions from genomic DNA. As for the authors' bioinformatics: Within the assay, amplification of reference gene primers was used to estimate how many nucleated cells each sample contained. To quantify the absolute abundance of each unique TCRbeta CDR3 rearrangement, sequence reads were collapsed and filtered. For each sample, productive Simpson clonality was calculated as the square root of Simpson's diversity index over productive rearrangements. TCRdb carries this immuneACCESS record with in-frame sequences only. Its versions omit some clonotypes, under half of them owing to an unresolved V gene in the studies checked, with the rest unexplained. V, J and clone size reflect that table, while D and trimming were determined from the DNA. In this sample the table shows 140,000 to 150,000 clones, around nine tenths of which occur a single time. The ten biggest clones cover 1.2% of the sample.

Enrolling through a virtual design, the prospective study's participants ranged in age from about 18 to 89 years and lived across roughly 24 United States geographic areas. To assign participants to cohorts, the prospective study relied on clinical history that participants themselves reported in a screening survey and a study questionnaire. In the prospective study, mobile phlebotomists collected whole blood, serum and a nasopharyngeal or oropharyngeal swab from each participant. Prospective study participants could optionally give additional blood draws and questionnaires over an approximately 2-month period. Before DNA extraction, blood samples from the prospective study were shipped at room temperature or frozen. Overall results and qualifications from the work: The quantity of clinical and demographic metadata differed by source and by participant and was supplied without curation.

Counted from cysteine to phenylalanine, this CDR3 has 17 amino acids. The DNA shown is the 51-base CDR3, in frame from base 1. From a lookup of the germline V gene (reference sequence), CDR1 and CDR2 are SEHNR and FQNEAQ. At the junction V is shortened by 1 base and J by 0 bases; bases outside the gene matches: 1. The chain was built from TRBV7-9 and TRBJ2-5; 14 central nucleotides agree with TRBD2. Sequenced: PBMCs or T cells enriched from blood (not recorded which). The TCR originated in a woman aged 30 to 39 with acute COVID-19. CDR3 loop: CASSLGLAGGYQETQYF. The DNA sequence is given as TGTGCCAGCAGCTTAGGACTAGCGGGAGGGTACCAAGAGACCCAGTACTTC.